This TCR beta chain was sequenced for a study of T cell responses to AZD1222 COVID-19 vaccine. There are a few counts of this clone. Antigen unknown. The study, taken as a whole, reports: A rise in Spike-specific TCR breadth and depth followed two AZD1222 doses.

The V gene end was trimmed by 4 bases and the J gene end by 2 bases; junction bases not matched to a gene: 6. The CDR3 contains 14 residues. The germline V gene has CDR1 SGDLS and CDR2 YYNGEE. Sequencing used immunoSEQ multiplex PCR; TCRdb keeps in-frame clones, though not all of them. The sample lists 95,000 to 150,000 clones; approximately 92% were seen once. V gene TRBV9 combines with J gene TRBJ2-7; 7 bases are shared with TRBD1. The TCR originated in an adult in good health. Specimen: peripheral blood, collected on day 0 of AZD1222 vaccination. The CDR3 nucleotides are TGTGCCAGCAGCCCAGGACAGGTAACCTACGAGCAGTACTTC. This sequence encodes CASSPGQVTYEQYF.